This passage covers 19 T cell receptor beta chains from one sample sequenced in a study of cytomegalovirus exposure and HLA in healthy donors (TCRdb year 2017). The protocol used for the library was the immunoSEQ multiplex PCR assay. For the multiplex PCR, a mixture combining 60 forward primers for TCR Vbeta segments and 13 reverse primers for TCR Jbeta segments was used. This is the immuneACCESS table as TCRdb keeps it, with only in-frame sequences that have V and J called. A part of the clones is gone; compared with another copy, unresolved V genes explain less than half, and the rest is unexplained. Present in this sample are 110,000 to 150,000 clones, 80% to 90% of which were seen just once. Of the sample, 2% to 2.5% falls within the top ten clones. The sequenced sample consisted of PBMCs. These receptors all stem from a boy younger than 10 in good health and CMV-seronegative.

V is TRBV27 and J is TRBJ2-7; 9 bases line up with TRBD1. The CDR3 covers 14 residues. Per germline, CDR1 MNHEY and CDR2 SMNVEV (reference sequence). J was trimmed by 6 bases and V by 5 bases; bases with no gene match: 8. The CDR3 coding sequence is TGTGCCAGCAGTCCAGGGACAGGGCTAGGCGAGCAGTACTTC. This codes for CASSPGTGLGEQYF.

The chain is built from TRBV10-3 and TRBJ2-7; weak D call: TRBD1 (6 bases). The CDR3 extends over 17 amino acids. The V gene's germline CDR1 is ENHRY and CDR2 SYGVKD. The V gene lost 0 bases and the J gene lost 1 base, with 16 bases spanning the gap. The CDR3 loop reads CAISESFSGHSSYEQYF. DNA for the CDR3: TGTGCCATCAGTGAGTCTTTTTCGGGACATTCGTCCTACGAGCAGTACTTC.

The chain couples TRBV6-1 to TRBJ1-4; 10 bases map to TRBD1. The germline V gene encodes CDR1 MNHNS and CDR2 SASEGT. This CDR3 contains 14 residues. J lost 8 bases, V lost 6 bases, and 6 bases had no gene match. The CDR3 is CASRAGTGDEKLFF. Here the CDR3 DNA reads TGTGCCAGCAGAGCCGGGACAGGGGACGAAAAACTGTTTTTT.

This rearrangement joins TRBV9 to TRBJ2-1; 9 bases fit TRBD2. Germline assignment: CDR1 SGDLS and CDR2 YYNGEE. Trimming cost V 4 bases and J 2 bases; bases outside gene matches: 10. The CDR3 covers 17 residues. This CDR3 is CASSPLSGRSTYNEQFF. The CDR3 DNA follows: TGTGCCAGCAGCCCCCTTAGCGGGAGATCGACCTACAATGAGCAGTTCTTC.

The chain carries TRBV4-1 and TRBJ2-4; D may be TRBD2 (5 bases). The germline V and J ends were trimmed by 6 bases and 4 bases, with 13 bases remaining between them. CDR1 and CDR2 from the germline V gene are MGHRA and YSYEKL. The CDR3 has 14 residues. The CDR3 loop is CASREGVGKNIQYF. The CDR3 DNA reads as TGCGCCAGCAGAGAGGGTGTGGGAAAAAACATTCAGTACTTC.

This chain links TRBV18 with TRBJ1-2, with D unresolved. Per the germline V gene, CDR1 is KGHSH and CDR2 is LQKENI. V was cut by 6 bases and J by 1 base, with 15 bases left in between. The CDR3 is 15 amino acids. The CDR3 loop is CASSYTREGNYGYTF. In DNA form, the CDR3 reads TGTGCCAGCTCCTACACGAGAGAGGGTAACTATGGCTACACCTTC.

The chain uses TRBV5-4 and TRBJ2-1; D gene uncertain. The V end lost 0 bases, the J end lost 8 bases, and 12 bases lay between the germline ends. The germline V gene has CDR1 SGHNT and CDR2 YYREEE (reference sequence). CDR3 length: 14 amino acids. The CDR3 sequence is CASSLAPANYEQFF. The CDR3 DNA reads as TGTGCCAGCAGCTTGGCCCCCGCCAACTATGAGCAGTTCTTC.

V usage is TRBV6-5 and J usage is TRBJ2-5, with 7 bases fitting TRBD1. In germline, CDR1 is MNHEY, CDR2 SVGAGI. The CDR3 runs to 15 residues. V was clipped by 5 bases and J by 7 bases; unmatched bases: 13. The CDR3 bases are TGTGCCAGCAGTCTACGGGACAGCCAAGAATGGACCCAGTACTTC. Protein sequence: CASSLRDSQEWTQYF.

The chain joins TRBV4-1 to TRBJ2-5; TRBD1 matches at 8 bases. Germline V gene sequence: CDR1 MGHRA, CDR2 YSYEKL. The CDR3 loop spans 17 amino acids. Trimming cost V 0 bases and J 5 bases; bases outside gene matches: 11. CDR3 nucleotides: TGCGCCAGCAGCCAAGAGGCAGGGGGCGGTTGGGGGGAGACCCAGTACTTC. This encodes CASSQEAGGGWGETQYF.

The rearrangement uses TRBV7-9 and TRBJ2-1; D is unresolved. V was pared by 1 base and J by 7 bases, with 14 bases between. Germline V gene lookup returns CDR1 SEHNR and CDR2 FQNEAQ (reference sequence). The CDR3 is made up of 15 amino acids. CDR3 nucleotides: TGTGCCAGCAGCTTAGATCTGGTCTTCGGGAATGAGCAGTTCTTC. Amino acid sequence: CASSLDLVFGNEQFF.

The chain carries TRBV25-1 and TRBJ1-1; D unresolved. The V gene's germline CDR1 is MGHDK and CDR2 SYGVNS. Deletions cut 0 bases from V and 2 bases from J, with 7 bases between. CDR3 length: 14 residues. As DNA, the CDR3 is TGTGCCAGCAGTGAATATAGAGGAAACACTGAAGCTTTCTTT. Its translation: CASSEYRGNTEAFF.

This clone was seen just once. This chain connects TRBV7-2 to TRBJ2-3, with D unclear. The germline V and J ends were trimmed by 0 bases and 6 bases, with 16 bases remaining between them. The CDR3 has 16 amino acids. Germline assignment: CDR1 SGHTA and CDR2 FQGNSA. The CDR3 spells CASSLASRRPTDTQYF. Written as DNA, the CDR3 is TGTGCCAGCAGCTTAGCCTCCAGGCGCCCCACGGATACGCAGTATTTT.

This clone was seen a single time. J is TRBJ1-2 and V is TRBV29-1; D gene unclear. Germline values: CDR1 SQVTM, CDR2 ANQGSEA. This CDR3 contains 14 residues. V dropped 3 bases and J dropped 7 bases, with 18 bases sitting between them. This CDR3 is CSVDVVKGGSGYTF. CDR3 DNA: TGCAGCGTTGACGTTGTCAAGGGAGGGAGTGGCTACACCTTC.

This chain joins TRBV6-1 and TRBJ2-7, with TRBD1 as a possible D gene (5 bases). Germline V gene data show CDR1 as MNHNS and CDR2 as SASEGT. V shed 4 bases and J shed 5 bases, with 15 bases lying between them. The length of the CDR3 is 14 residues. The DNA for the CDR3 is TGTGCCAGCAGTGTTTTGTCAGGGCAGGACGAGCAGTACTTC. This encodes CASSVLSGQDEQYF.

This clone was counted only a few times. The genes are TRBV21-1 and TRBJ2-5; TRBD2 was called by the table and not checked on the DNA. TRBV21-1 is labeled a pseudogene. The CDR3 contains 19 residues. CDR3 residues: CASSTQGLAGGRYQETQYF. The DNA of the CDR3 is TGTGCCAGCAGCACACAAGGACTAGCGGGAGGGCGGTACCAAGAGACCCAGTACTTC.

V is TRBV19 and J is TRBJ1-3; a weak D match, TRBD1 (5 bases). The germline V gene has CDR1 LNHDA and CDR2 SQIVND (reference sequence). V was cut by 6 bases and J by 0 bases, with 18 bases left in between. The CDR3 spans 17 residues. The CDR3 DNA reads TGTGCCAGTAGCAATGTGGGGCTAGTCCCCTCTGGAAACACCATATATTTT. It is translated as CASSNVGLVPSGNTIYF.

This chain uses TRBV27 with TRBJ2-7, with 11 bases matching TRBD2. Germline V gene sequence: CDR1 MNHEY, CDR2 SMNVEV (reference sequence). The V segment lost 3 bases and the J segment 2 bases; nucleotides outside the gene matches: 12. The CDR3 extends over 18 amino acids. The CDR3 DNA follows: TGTGCCAGCAGTTTTCCTCCGCGACTAGCGGGAAATACCTACGAGCAGTACTTC. Translated: CASSFPPRLAGNTYEQYF.

The gene calls are TRBV19 and TRBJ2-1; 10 bases align to TRBD1. The germline V gene encodes CDR1 LNHDA and CDR2 SQIVND (reference sequence). The CDR3 has 14 amino acids. After removal of 8 bases from V and 8 bases from J, the junction contained 9 bases not matched to a gene. CDR3 protein: CASRRQGASDEQFF. The CDR3 nucleotides are TGTGCCAGTCGACGACAGGGGGCGAGTGATGAGCAGTTCTTC.

The chain links TRBV27 to TRBJ2-2; 9 bases align to TRBD1. The CDR3 consists of 16 residues. The V segment lost 5 bases and the J segment 5 bases; nucleotides outside the gene matches: 9. CDR1 is MNHEY and CDR2 is SMNVEV in the germline V gene (reference sequence). Written as DNA, the CDR3 is TGTGCCAGCAGTGGGGTCCGGACAGGGGTAACCGGGGAGCTGTTTTTT. Protein product: CASSGVRTGVTGELFF.